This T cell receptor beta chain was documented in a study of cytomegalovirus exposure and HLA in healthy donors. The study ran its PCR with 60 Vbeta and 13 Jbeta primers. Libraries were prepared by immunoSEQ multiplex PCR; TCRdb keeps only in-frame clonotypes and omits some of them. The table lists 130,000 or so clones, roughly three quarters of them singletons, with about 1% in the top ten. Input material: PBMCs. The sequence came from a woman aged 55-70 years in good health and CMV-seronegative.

Written as DNA, the CDR3 is TGTGCCAGCAGCCTTCGGGGGGGTGGTTCACCCCTCCACTTT. The encoded protein is CASSLRGGGSPLHF. The rearrangement uses TRBV11-3 and TRBJ1-6, with D tentatively TRBD1 (5 bases). This CDR3 region has 14 residues. Trimming removed 5 bases at V and 9 bases at J, with 14 bases between. Germline V gene sequence: CDR1 SGHNT, CDR2 YENEEA. The full variable domain, rest sourced from reference TRBV11-3 and TRBJ1-6, is EAGVVQSPRYKIIEKKQPVAFWCNPISGHNTLYWYLQNLGQGPELLIRYENEEAVDDSQLPKDRFSAERLKGVDSTLKIQPAELGDSAVYLCASSLRGGGSPLHFGNGTRLTVT.